These 14 T cell receptor beta chains came from one sample sequenced in a study of cytomegalovirus exposure and HLA in healthy donors. The PCR used 60 Vbeta and 13 Jbeta primers. TCRdb keeps only in-frame clones here, not all; method: immunoSEQ multiplex PCR. There are 180,000 or so clones in the sample; less than 80% occur only once, and less than 3% lies in the top ten. Sequenced material: PBMCs. These receptor sequences come from a man in his forties in good health and CMV-seronegative.

This clone was recorded many times. The gene calls are TRBV6-4 and TRBJ2-3, with 8 bases lining up with TRBD2. With 3 bases clipped from V and 4 bases from J, the junction kept 3 bases outside the gene matches. The CDR3 length is 14 residues. The germline V gene encodes CDR1 MRHNA and CDR2 SNTAGT. CDR3 in amino acids: CASSEGTSADTQYF. For the CDR3, the DNA is TGTGCCAGCAGTGAAGGGACTAGTGCAGATACGCAGTATTTT.

V usage is TRBV14 and J usage is TRBJ2-7; TRBD2 matches at 10 bases. This CDR3 has 15 residues. V lost 4 bases, J lost 5 bases, and 8 bases stayed unmatched. Germline V gene sequence: CDR1 SGHDN, CDR2 FVKESK. The CDR3 spells CASSPRSGGAHEQYF. The CDR3 nucleotides read TGTGCCAGCAGCCCAAGGAGCGGGGGGGCCCACGAGCAGTACTTC.

This chain uses TRBV27 with TRBJ1-5, with 7 nucleotides matching TRBD1. Germline V gene sequence: CDR1 MNHEY, CDR2 SMNVEV (reference sequence). J gave up 3 bases and V 2 bases, and 4 bases lay outside the gene matches. This CDR3 has 15 amino acids. The CDR3 is CASSLEGAVNQPQHF. The CDR3 bases are TGTGCCAGCAGTTTAGAGGGGGCCGTCAATCAGCCCCAGCATTTT.

The CDR3 nucleotides read TGTGCCAGCTCCCCCGGATTAGGGACAAGCTCCTACAATGAGCAGTTCTTC. It yields the protein CASSPGLGTSSYNEQFF. The chain carries TRBV18 and TRBJ2-1; perhaps TRBD1 as D (6 bases). Trimming took 6 bases from V and 0 from J, leaving 18 bases between them. The CDR3 loop spans 17 amino acids. The germline V gene has CDR1 KGHSH and CDR2 LQKENI.

V and J are TRBV9 and TRBJ2-5; 14 bases fit TRBD2. CDR1 is SGDLS and CDR2 is YYNGEE in the germline V gene. V shed 4 bases and J 4 bases; nucleotides not matched to a gene: 6. CDR3 length: 16 amino acids. The CDR3 sequence: CASSLGLAGVTETQYF. The CDR3 region has the DNA TGTGCCAGCAGCCTGGGACTAGCGGGAGTTACAGAGACCCAGTACTTC.

A few counts support this clone. The chain is built from TRBV9 and TRBJ2-1; 9 bases agree with TRBD2. After removal of 0 bases from V and 12 bases from J, the junction contained 7 bases not matched to a gene. Germline CDR1 is SGDLS and CDR2 is YYNGEE. This CDR3 region has 14 residues. The CDR3 bases are TGTGCCAGCAGCGTAGGGTTAGCGGGAGTGGGGCAGTTCTTC. Protein product: CASSVGLAGVGQFF.

The chain employs TRBV7-2 and TRBJ2-5; 7 bases fit TRBD2. Trimming took 1 base from V and 0 from J; bases not matched to a gene: 8. The CDR3 loop spans 17 amino acids. The germline gives CDR1 SGHTA, CDR2 FQGNSA. This CDR3 reads CASSLVLTSANQETQYF. CDR3 nucleotide sequence: TGTGCCAGCAGCTTAGTACTAACTAGCGCGAACCAAGAGACCCAGTACTTC.

V gene TRBV5-1 combines with J gene TRBJ2-1, with 8 bases matching TRBD2. The CDR3 spans 15 residues. The germline V gene encodes CDR1 SGHRS and CDR2 YFSETQ. Unmatched junction bases numbered 5, after V lost 1 base and J lost 5 bases. CDR3 amino acids: CASSLLSGANNEQFF. CDR3 DNA sequence: TGCGCCAGCAGCTTGCTTAGCGGGGCAAACAATGAGCAGTTCTTC.

CDR3 nucleotides: TGTGCCAGCAGCTTGGTGGACAGGAGCTCCTACGAGCAGTACTTC. This sequence encodes CASSLVDRSSYEQYF. V gene TRBV5-4 combines with J gene TRBJ2-7; 7 nucleotides line up with TRBD1. Germline V gives CDR1 SGHNT, CDR2 YYREEE (reference sequence). V trimming: 0 bases; J trimming: 0 bases; junction bases outside the gene matches: 3. This CDR3 comprises 15 residues.

This chain connects TRBV7-2 to TRBJ2-3; 10 bases are a match to TRBD2. Looked up from germline, CDR1 is SGHTA and CDR2 is FQGNSA. Trimming removed 5 bases from V and 2 bases from J; junction bases left unmatched: 10. The CDR3 extends over 17 amino acids. CDR3 residues: CASSNLAGADNTDTQYF. As DNA, the CDR3 is TGTGCCAGCAGCAACCTAGCGGGGGCAGACAACACAGATACGCAGTATTTT.

The chain carries TRBV11-3 and TRBJ1-5, with D possibly being TRBD1 (6 bases). Deletions cut 0 bases from V and 7 bases from J, with 13 bases between. The CDR3 totals 15 residues. Germline values: CDR1 SGHNT, CDR2 YENEEA. CDR3: CASSLEGTWRQPQHF. DNA of the CDR3: TGTGCCAGCAGCTTAGAAGGGACATGGAGGCAGCCCCAGCATTTT. The full variable domain, with the rest looked up from reference TRBV11-3 and TRBJ1-5, is EAGVVQSPRYKIIEKKQPVAFWCNPISGHNTLYWYLQNLGQGPELLIRYENEEAVDDSQLPKDRFSAERLKGVDSTLKIQPAELGDSAVYLCASSLEGTWRQPQHFGDGTRLSIL.

The rearrangement links TRBV9 to TRBJ2-7; a possible D gene is TRBD1 (5 bases). CDR3 length equals 14 residues. The ends were cut back, 0 bases at V and 0 bases at J, with 7 bases in the middle. Per the germline V gene, CDR1 is SGDLS and CDR2 is YYNGEE. CDR3 sequence (DNA): TGTGCCAGCAGCGTAGGACAGCTCTCCTACGAGCAGTACTTC. Its translation is CASSVGQLSYEQYF. The full variable domain, in which reference TRBV9 and TRBJ2-7 provide the parts outside the CDR3, is DSGVTQTPKHLITATGQRVTLRCSPRSGDLSVYWYQQSLDQGLQFLIQYYNGEERAKGNILERFSAQQFPDLHSELNLSSLELGDSALYFCASSVGQLSYEQYFGPGTRLTVT.

In its sample, this clone was seen once. V gene TRBV5-1 combines with J gene TRBJ1-1; 8 bases agree with TRBD1. This CDR3 contains 15 residues. Germline V gene sequence: CDR1 SGHRS, CDR2 YFSETQ. V was pared by 4 bases and J by 3 bases, with 8 bases of the junction left unmatched. The CDR3 loop reads CASSKRQGRDTEAFF. CDR3 coding DNA: TGCGCCAGCAGCAAACGACAGGGGCGGGACACTGAAGCTTTCTTT.

This sequence joins TRBV2 and TRBJ2-1; TRBD2 agrees at 9 bases. After removal of 10 bases from V and 7 bases from J, the junction contained 11 bases not matched to a gene. This CDR3 region has 14 residues. Germline CDR1 SNHLY, CDR2 FYNNEI. CDR3 residues: CATVTSGRWNEQFF. CDR3 sequence (DNA): TGTGCCACGGTAACTAGCGGGCGATGGAATGAGCAGTTCTTC.